This T cell receptor (beta chain) was identified during a study of cytomegalovirus exposure and HLA in healthy donors. Whole-study findings and limits: Per a prior analysis, the majority of TCR beta V segments were productive roughly 90% or roughly 30% of the time.

In the PCR, 60 Vbeta and 13 Jbeta primers were used. Libraries were prepared by immunoSEQ multiplex PCR; TCRdb keeps only in-frame clonotypes and omits some of them. The table has more than 150,000 clones, around 80% seen once. Comments on this clone: Its antigen remains unidentified.

Germline V lookup: CDR1 SGDLS, CDR2 YYNGEE. V lost 0 bases to trimming and J lost 6 bases, with 16 bases between them. This CDR3 is 15 amino acids long. The TCR comes from a girl between 2 and 10 years old in good health and CMV-seropositive. What was sequenced was PBMCs. This chain uses TRBV9 with TRBJ2-7; D is perhaps TRBD2 (5 bases). CDR3 protein: CASSVGGEYGVEQYF. Here the CDR3 DNA reads TGTGCCAGCAGCGTAGGGGGAGAATATGGTGTCGAGCAGTACTTC.